This T cell receptor (beta chain) stems from a study of monozygotic twins with inflammatory bowel disease (dated 2019 in TCRdb). Study-wide context: The full study comprised 28 monozygotic twin pairs: nine German pairs (four IBD-concordant, five IBD-discordant) and 19 IBD-discordant Danish pairs. The search for disease-associated traits relied mainly on comparing, within discordant pairs, IBD patients with their genetically identical healthy co-twins. Each individual had, on average, about 151 000 unique TCRalpha sequences and 181 000 unique TCRbeta sequences available for analysis.

As regards this clonotype: This clone's antigen is unknown.

The protocol used for the library was 5' RACE. Preparation of each TCR library used around 3.5 ug of total RNA. For each sample, cDNA was synthesized in eight separate reactions using SMARTScribe reverse transcriptase. Unique molecular identifiers containing a 6-nucleotide sample barcode were introduced through template switching during cDNA synthesis. Two nested PCRs of about 15 and 9 cycles amplified the TCRalpha and TCRbeta cDNA, and bead purification followed each PCR. Before amplification, the cDNA was both treated with uracil DNA-glycosylase and purified with the QIAquick PCR purification kit. The second PCR added Illumina TruSeq-compatible adapters along with sample-specific barcodes. Library quality and concentration were checked on TapeStation and Qubit, and libraries were pooled at 5 ng each. Sequencing of the pooled libraries was done on an Illumina HiSeq2500 single-index Rapid Run using custom sequencing primers and 2 x 100 bp reads. The study's own analysis went as follows. PCR and sequencing errors were corrected by UMI-based consensus assembly using MiGEC version 1.2.6. MiXCR version 2.1.1 handled V(D)J alignment, clonotype assembly and CDR3 extraction. To normalise gene usage, clonotype sharing and MAIT/NKT TCR abundance, the top 1000, 10 000 and 20 000 clonotypes in each sample were analysed. After downsampling to 27 000 UMIs, diversity was calculated as the inverse Simpson index using the vegan R package. Paired Mann-Whitney U tests were applied to discordant twin pairs, with Benjamini-Hochberg correction for multiple testing. TCRdb reprocessed the reads and lists each CDR3 protein sequence as a single entry, with no DNA. The V and J calls follow TCRdb's processing rather than the paper's. The table for this sample records 420,000 or so distinct CDR3 sequences. The ten largest make up 2% to 2.5% of the sample.

Reading the germline V gene gives CDR1 ENHRY and CDR2 SYGVKD. From cysteine to phenylalanine, the CDR3 is 15 amino acids long. Only the protein is available. What the work shows at the level of the full study, not this receptor alone: A decrease in TCRbeta repertoire diversity, as measured by inverse Simpson index, was observed in IBD patients compared with their healthy co-twins. No single strong signal or clonotype linked to IBD turned up in the results, so the idea that one exists was not supported. Distinction between different T cell subtypes could not be achieved in the analysis. Compared with healthy twins, IBD patients had fewer clonotypes in common with other individuals, a difference most pronounced in patients showing signs of disease activity. No difference in repertoire similarity was observed between concordant and discordant twins, possibly owing to limited statistical power. Background noise and inter-individual variability may have been introduced into the repertoires by the differing immunosuppressive treatments among patients.

A 2.5 ml peripheral blood sample was drawn into PAXgene tubes per donor and stored at -80°C. Total RNA was isolated from whole blood with the PAXgene blood miRNA kit on an automated QIAcube, without T cell sorting. Peripheral blood from monozygotic twin pairs concordant or discordant for inflammatory bowel disease was subjected to deep TCRalpha and TCRbeta repertoire profiling with unique molecular barcoding. Smoking habits were recorded for all twin pairs, and individuals were classified as current, former or never smokers. The sequenced sample was blood. The receptor comes from a human donor with ulcerative colitis or Crohn's disease, or a healthy co-twin of an affected twin (not recorded which). The chain is encoded by TRBV10-3 joined to TRBJ2-5; TCRdb reports TRBD2, a call that lacks DNA to check it against. This receptor has the CDR3 CAISEKVPMVETQYF.